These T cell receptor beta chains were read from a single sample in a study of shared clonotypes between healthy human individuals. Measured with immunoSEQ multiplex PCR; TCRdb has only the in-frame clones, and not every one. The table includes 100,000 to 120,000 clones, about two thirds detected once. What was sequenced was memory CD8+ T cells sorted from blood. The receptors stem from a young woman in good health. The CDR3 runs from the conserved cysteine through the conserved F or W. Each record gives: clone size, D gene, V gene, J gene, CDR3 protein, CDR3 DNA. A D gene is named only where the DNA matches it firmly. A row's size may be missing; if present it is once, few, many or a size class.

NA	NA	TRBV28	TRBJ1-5	CASTPGQQPQHF	TGTGCCAGCACCCCTGGCCAACAGCCCCAGCATTTT
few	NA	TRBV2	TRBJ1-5	CASSDTWSNQPQHF	TGTGCCAGCAGTGACACTTGGAGCAATCAGCCCCAGCATTTT
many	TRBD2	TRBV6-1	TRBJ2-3	CASSDLAGGSDTQYF	TGTGCCAGCAGTGACCTAGCGGGAGGATCCGATACGCAGTATTTT
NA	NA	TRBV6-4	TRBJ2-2	CASSEGAPNTGELFF	TGTGCCAGCAGTGAAGGGGCACCGAACACCGGGGAGCTGTTTTTT
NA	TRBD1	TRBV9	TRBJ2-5	CASSVEGTGGETQYF	TGTGCCAGCAGCGTAGAGGGGACAGGGGGTGAGACCCAGTACTTC
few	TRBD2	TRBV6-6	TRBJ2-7	CASRGGPLYEQYF	TGTGCCAGCAGGGGAGGGCCTCTCTACGAGCAGTACTTC
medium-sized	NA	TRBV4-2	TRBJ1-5	CASSAVEGGNQPQHF	TGTGCCAGCAGCGCCGTAGAGGGAGGCAATCAGCCCCAGCATTTT
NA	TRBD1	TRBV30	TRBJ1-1	CAWSVLYRGPNTEAFF	TGTGCCTGGAGTGTACTTTACAGGGGGCCGAACACTGAAGCTTTCTTT
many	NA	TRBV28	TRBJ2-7	CASRPGAGEAYEQYF	TGTGCCAGCAGACCTGGGGCAGGGGAAGCGTACGAGCAGTACTTC
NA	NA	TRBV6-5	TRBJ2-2	CASSVQGITGELFF	TGTGCCAGCAGTGTACAGGGTATCACCGGGGAGCTGTTTTTT